The present T cell receptor (beta chain) was sequenced within a study of PD-L1 blockade in urothelial cancer. Study-level background: As for prior chemotherapy regimens, patients had received 0 to 3.

With 0 bases clipped from V and 9 bases from J, the junction kept 2 bases outside the gene matches. This CDR3 contains 12 residues. CDR1 is MNHEY, CDR2 SVGAGI, per germline. Locally advanced or metastatic urothelial carcinoma was present in patients. Each PCR had synthetic TCR analog templates added to it as a spike-in. Clones were read by immunoSEQ multiplex PCR, and TCRdb kept only the in-frame ones, dropping some. The table has some 20,000 clones, 70% to 90% seen once. Here the sequenced sample was PBMCs, taken around atezolizumab (anti-PD-L1) treatment. This receptor was identified in a man between 45 and 60 years old with urothelial cancer. The chain has TRBV6-5 and TRBJ2-7; 7 nucleotides align to TRBD2. CDR3 nucleotides: TGTGCCAGCAGTTACTCGGGGGGGAGGCAGTACTTC. Residues: CASSYSGGRQYF.